Below, 19 T cell receptor beta chains from the same sample are listed, as sequenced in a study of T cells in Graves' hyperthyroidism and ophthalmopathy. Regions amplified from RNA transcripts were the TCR beta CDR3 regions. HTBI primers were used for first-round RT-PCR of the TCR CDR3. MiXCR, applied by TCRdb to the multiplex PCR reads, yields one record per CDR3 protein. The sample consists of hundreds of thousands of distinct CDR3 sequences, around 40% of them appearing once. The sample taken for sequencing was blood. Receptors originate from a woman in her thirties or forties with Graves' hyperthyroidism.

At least ten counts were recorded for this clonotype. The chain combines TRBV7-2 with TRBJ1-5; 7 bases are a match to TRBD1. V dropped 5 bases and J dropped 7; count of bases not matched to a gene: 8. The CDR3 has 14 residues. Germline values: CDR1 SGHTA, CDR2 FQGNSA. CDR3 in DNA: TGTGCCAGCAGCCCCTCGCAGGGGGGGCAGCCCCAGCATTTT. Encoded protein: CASSPSQGGQPQHF.

This clonotype was seen more than once but under ten times. The chain is built from TRBV5-1 and TRBJ2-5; D is perhaps TRBD1 (6 bases). There are 16 residues in the CDR3. CDR1 is SGHRS and CDR2 is YFSETQ in the germline V gene. V dropped 7 bases and J dropped 5 bases, with 24 bases sitting between them. Here the CDR3 reads CASSMGASLGLETQYF. CDR3 nucleotide sequence: TGCGCCAGCTCTATGGGGGCTAGCCTTGGTCTGGAGACCCAGTACTTC.

Points on this clonotype: At one end, the junction sequence differs from germline, possibly due to a read error. V and J are TRBV10-3 and TRBJ2-2, with 8 bases aligning to TRBD1. Germline V gene lookup returns CDR1 ENHRY and CDR2 SYGVKD. The CDR3 totals 16 residues. The CDR3 sequence is CASSFDRGQRTGELFF. CDR3 in DNA: TGTGCCAGCAGTTTCGACAGGGGACAAAGGACCGGGGAGCTGTTTTTT.

Ten or more counts support this clonotype. The chain's CDR3 is CSARGRNGGELFF. In DNA, the CDR3 is TGCAGTGCTAGAGGCCGCAACGGCGGGGAGCTGTTTTTT. The chain combines TRBV20-1 with TRBJ2-2; unclear D gene. The ends were cut back, 1 base at V and 7 bases at J, with 10 bases in the middle. Germline CDR1 is DFQATT and CDR2 is SNEGSKA (reference sequence). The CDR3 runs 13 residues.

This chain uses TRBV5-1 with TRBJ1-2, with TRBD1 matching over 8 bases. CDR1 is SGHRS and CDR2 is YFSETQ in the germline V gene. The CDR3 sequence is 11 residues long. V shed 5 bases and J 10 bases; nucleotides not matched to a gene: 4. The CDR3 spells CASSLDRVYTF. Here the CDR3 DNA reads TGCGCCAGCAGTCTGGACAGGGTCTACACCTTC.

This clonotype was observed at least ten times. V usage is TRBV7-9 and J usage is TRBJ1-1; D unclear. Germline-derived CDR1 and CDR2 are SEHNR and FQNEAQ (reference sequence). The CDR3 consists of 18 residues. Deletions cut 1 base from V and 2 bases from J, with 20 bases between. CDR3 bases: TGTGCCAGCAGCTTAGTCTCACTGGTAGGAGACGATAACACTGAAGCTTTCTTT. As protein: CASSLVSLVGDDNTEAFF.

The sample holds many counts of this clonotype. This chain uses TRBV29-1 with TRBJ2-2; D call uncertain. Germline-derived CDR1 and CDR2 are SQVTM and ANQGSEA. This CDR3 contains 14 residues. Trimming took off 5 bases at V and 0 bases at J, with 10 bases between the two ends. The CDR3 bases are TGCAGCGTTTTTTCCAGGACGAACACCGGGGAGCTGTTTTTT. Translating it yields CSVFSRTNTGELFF.

This clonotype was picked up many times. The CDR3 loop reads CASTNIPTNTGELFF. As DNA, the CDR3 is TGTGCCAGTACAAACATTCCCACGAACACCGGGGAGCTGTTTTTT. This chain links TRBV19 with TRBJ2-2, with D unclear. From germline, CDR1 is LNHDA and CDR2 SQIVND (reference sequence). CDR3 length: 15 residues. V lost 7 bases to trimming and J lost 0 bases, with 12 bases between them.

This clonotype was picked up a small number of times. The chain uses TRBV2 and TRBJ2-5, with 12 nucleotides matching TRBD2. V shed 6 bases and J 1 base; nucleotides not matched to a gene: 6. Germline lookup yields CDR1 SNHLY and CDR2 FYNNEI. This CDR3 region has 16 residues. The CDR3 DNA is TGTGCCAGCAGCGACACTAGCGGGGGGTTCCAAGAGACCCAGTACTTC. Residues: CASSDTSGGFQETQYF. The full variable domain, completed using reference TRBV2 and TRBJ2-5, is EPEVTQTPSHQVTQMGQEVILRCVPISNHLYFYWYRQILGQKVEFLVSFYNNEISEKSEIFDDQFSVERPDGSNFTLKIRSTKLEDSAMYFCASSDTSGGFQETQYFGPGTRLLVL.

In its sample, this clonotype was seen once. Since no conserved phenylalanine or tryptophan closes the CDR3, a read error is the likely cause. V and J are TRBV7-2 and TRBJ1-2; 8 bases fit TRBD1. This CDR3 has 14 amino acids. Germline loops: CDR1 SGHTA, CDR2 FQGNSA. Trimming cost V 6 bases and J 4 bases; bases outside gene matches: 7. CDR3 protein: CASRQGQGGYGYTL. CDR3 in DNA: TGTGCCAGCAGACAAGGACAGGGTGGCTATGGCTACACCCTC.

This chain connects TRBV12-3 or TRBV12-4 to TRBJ1-1; D is undetermined. The CDR3 is made up of 14 amino acids. V dropped 1 base and J dropped 4 bases, with 10 bases sitting between them. The CDR3 coding sequence is TGTGCCAGCAGTTTAGAGGAGGTGATCACTGAAGCTTTCTTT. Residues: CASSLEEVITEAFF.

In its sample, this clonotype was seen a few times. The CDR3 here is CASSNGQINQPQHF. The CDR3 DNA is TGTGCCAGCAGCAATGGACAGATCAATCAGCCCCAGCATTTT. The chain is built from TRBV5-6 and TRBJ1-5; D perhaps matches TRBD1 (6 bases). This CDR3 has 14 amino acids. V lost 4 bases to trimming and J lost 3 bases, with 11 bases between them. Germline values: CDR1 SGHDT, CDR2 YYEEEE.

This clonotype was seen many times. Relative to the germline gene, one junction end is altered; a read error may explain this. The gene calls are TRBV10-3 and TRBJ2-6; perhaps TRBD1 as D (5 bases). Germline V gene data show CDR1 as ENHRY and CDR2 as SYGVKD. This CDR3 spans 15 amino acids. The CDR3 loop is CASSVKGTGANVLTF. CDR3 bases: TGTGCCAGCAGTGTGAAGGGGACTGGGGCCAACGTCCTGACTTTC.

This clonotype has ten or more counts. This chain uses TRBV25-1 with TRBJ1-1; D is perhaps TRBD1 (6 bases). The CDR3 totals 15 residues. V lost 4 bases and J lost 1, with 13 bases in between. Looked up from germline, CDR1 is MGHDK and CDR2 is SYGVNS. DNA for the CDR3: TGTGCCAGCAGTGCTCAGGGGTCGGGGAACACTGAAGCTTTCTTT. Its protein product is CASSAQGSGNTEAFF.

This clonotype was counted at least ten times. J is TRBJ2-7 and V is TRBV2, with 7 bases fitting TRBD1. After removal of 7 bases from V and 3 bases from J, the junction contained 9 bases not matched to a gene. Germline V gene lookup returns CDR1 SNHLY and CDR2 FYNNEI. The CDR3 contains 14 residues. CDR3 nucleotide sequence: TGTGCCAGCACTAGGGGGCACAAAGACTACGAGCAGTACTTC. It is translated as CASTRGHKDYEQYF.

The chain recombines TRBV2 with TRBJ1-1; weak D call: TRBD1 (6 bases). CDR3 length equals 15 residues. V was pared by 3 bases and J by 3 bases, with 14 bases between. Germline CDR1 and CDR2: SNHLY and FYNNEI. CDR3: CASSDVGGGDTEAFF. CDR3 DNA sequence: TGTGCCAGCAGTGATGTAGGGGGAGGAGACACTGAAGCTTTCTTT.

This clonotype was picked up a small number of times. The V call is TRBV29-1, the J call TRBJ2-5, with 8 bases that match TRBD1. The CDR3 covers 14 residues. V gave up 7 bases and J gave up 5 bases; unmatched junction bases: 12. The germline V gene has CDR1 SQVTM and CDR2 ANQGSEA. CDR3 sequence reads: CSAARDRGAETQYF. In DNA form, the CDR3 reads TGCAGCGCAGCCCGTGACAGGGGTGCGGAGACCCAGTACTTC. The whole variable domain, remainder taken from reference TRBV29-1 and TRBJ2-5, is SAVISQKPSRDICQRGTSLTIQCQVDSQVTMMFWYRQQPGQSLTLIATANQGSEATYESGFVIDKFPISRPNLTFSTLTVSNMSPEDSSIYLCSAARDRGAETQYFGPGTRLLVL.

The V call is TRBV12-3 or TRBV12-4, the J call TRBJ2-2; 8 bases match TRBD2. Unmatched junction bases numbered 9, after V lost 3 bases and J lost 9 bases. The CDR3 is 15 residues long. The CDR3 loop reads CASSLSSGPDRELFF. Here the CDR3 DNA reads TGTGCCAGCAGTTTGTCTAGCGGGCCCGACCGGGAGCTGTTTTTT.

Ten or more counts support this clonotype. CDR3 residues: CASSLGQIGDSPLHF. The CDR3 DNA is TGTGCCAGCAGCCTAGGACAAATTGGGGATTCACCCCTCCACTTT. This sequence joins TRBV7-8 and TRBJ1-6; tentative D call: TRBD1 (5 bases). Germline V gene sequence: CDR1 SGHVS, CDR2 FQNEAQ. V lost 5 bases and J 8 bases, leaving 16 bases between the germline ends. The CDR3 runs 15 residues.